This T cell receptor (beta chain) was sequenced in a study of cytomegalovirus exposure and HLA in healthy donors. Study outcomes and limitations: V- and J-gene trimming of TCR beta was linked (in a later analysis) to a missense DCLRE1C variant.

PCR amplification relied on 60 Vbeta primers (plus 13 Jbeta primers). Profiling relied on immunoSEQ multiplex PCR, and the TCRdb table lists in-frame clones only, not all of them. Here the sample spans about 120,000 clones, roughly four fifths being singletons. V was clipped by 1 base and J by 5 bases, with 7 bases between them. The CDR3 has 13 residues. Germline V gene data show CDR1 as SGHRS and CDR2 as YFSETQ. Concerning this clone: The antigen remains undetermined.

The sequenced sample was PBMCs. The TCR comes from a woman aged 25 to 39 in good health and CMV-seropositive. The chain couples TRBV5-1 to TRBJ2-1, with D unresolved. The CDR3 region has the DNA TGCGCCAGCAGCTTGAGAGTAAACAATGAGCAGTTCTTC. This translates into CASSLRVNNEQFF.